Listed below are T cell receptor beta chains from one sample, sequenced in a study of blood T cell repertoires in COVID-19. The protocol was immunoSEQ multiplex PCR, while the TCRdb copy is restricted to in-frame clones and leaves out a portion. The sample includes tens of thousands of clones, 80% to 90% of them seen just once. What was sequenced was peripheral blood. The receptors were sampled from a man in his forties with acute or convalescent COVID-19. The CDR3 runs from the conserved cysteine through the conserved F or W. Size is stated for part of the rows, as once, few or many counts, or as a class when the clone is expanded.

J gene	clone size	V gene	CDR3 protein
TRBJ1-2	NA	TRBV5-1	CASSSTTGSYGYTF
TRBJ1-2	NA	TRBV3-1/TRBV3-2	CASSQEQGGGYTF
TRBJ1-1	few	TRBV7-7	CASSLTGGTEAFF
TRBJ1-1	NA	TRBV5-1	CASSPRGGMNTEAFF
TRBJ2-1	once	TRBV10-3	CAISEFKGDEQFF
TRBJ2-7	NA	TRBV5-6	CASSLGQVFRSSYEQYF
TRBJ2-6	NA	TRBV12-3/TRBV12-4	CASSPGANVLTF
TRBJ2-2	NA	TRBV5-1	CASSLVQALTGELFF
TRBJ2-5	once	TRBV6-5	CASNLAGGRETQYF
TRBJ1-1	NA	TRBV2	CASSVIRKNTEAFF
TRBJ2-3	NA	TRBV12-3/TRBV12-4	CASSFNLADTQYF
TRBJ2-7	NA	TRBV21-1	CASRRGPPYEQYF
TRBJ1-1	NA	TRBV19	CASSIGPGATAFF
TRBJ1-1	NA	TRBV2	CASSGTGGTEAFF
TRBJ2-7	NA	TRBV7-2	CASSLSFQSYEQYF
TRBJ2-1	NA	TRBV12-3/TRBV12-4	CASSRLYNEQFF
TRBJ2-7	NA	TRBV2	CASTDPRRDRGYEQYF
TRBJ1-1	NA	TRBV5-1	CASSRDSEAFF
TRBJ1-3	few	TRBV9	CASSVGQTGNTIYF
TRBJ2-5	NA	TRBV18	CATTTNRGRETQYF